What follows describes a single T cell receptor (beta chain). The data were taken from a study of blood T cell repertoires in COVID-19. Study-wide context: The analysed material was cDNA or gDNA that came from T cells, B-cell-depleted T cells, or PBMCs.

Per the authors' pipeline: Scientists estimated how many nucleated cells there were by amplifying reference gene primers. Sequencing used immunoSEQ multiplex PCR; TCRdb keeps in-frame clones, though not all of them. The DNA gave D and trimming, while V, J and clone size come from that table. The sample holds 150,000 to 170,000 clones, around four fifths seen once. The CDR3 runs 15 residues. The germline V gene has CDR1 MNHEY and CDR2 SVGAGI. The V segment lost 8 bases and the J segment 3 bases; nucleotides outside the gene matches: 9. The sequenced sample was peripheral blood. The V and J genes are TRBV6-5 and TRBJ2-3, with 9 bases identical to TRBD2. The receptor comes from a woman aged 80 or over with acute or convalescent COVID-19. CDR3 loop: CASGGDSGRTDTQYF. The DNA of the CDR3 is TGTGCCAGCGGCGGCGATAGCGGGAGAACAGATACGCAGTATTTT.